Sequencing of this T cell receptor beta chain was carried out in a study of human T cells and chemical hapten exposure. At the level of the study: While the approximately 24-week study was under way, patients received diphenylcyclopropenone on the scalp every week. Overall study results and limits: Sensitizing to DPC left TCRs with a frequency above 1 in 1000 unaltered. Positive correlation was observed between PT1 expanded TCR counts and patch test score.

This clonotype was counted ten times or more. The antigen is unknown. Separate cDNA molecules received unique molecular identifiers, which the library attached to them. Each CDR3 protein gets one entry after TCRdb re-called the RACE reads with MiXCR. The repertoire holds roughly 34,000 distinct CDR3 sequences, with 5% to 8% as singletons. Described time point: patch test 1, 2 weeks after DPC sensitization. Treatment in this sample: therapeutic diphenylcyclopropenone sensitization with weekly scalp DPC. Blood, whole and unfractionated, served as the source for total RNA extraction. The germline V and J ends were trimmed by 8 bases and 0 bases, with 10 bases remaining between them. There are 13 residues in the CDR3. CDR1 ENHRY and CDR2 SYGVKD come from the germline V gene.

The chain employs TRBV10-3 and TRBJ1-1; a possible D gene is TRBD1 (6 bases). The source material was whole blood, sampled in connection with sensitization to the hapten diphenylcyclopropenone (DPC). This clonotype was sampled from a woman in her 30s with alopecia areata. Some clones in this sample may be carry-over from other donors' samples. This chain's CDR3 is CAIATGMNTEAFF. The CDR3, as DNA: TGTGCCATCGCCACAGGGATGAACACTGAAGCTTTCTTT.